Only one count was recorded for the clone carrying this T cell receptor beta chain. This CDR3 spans 15 amino acids. The V segment lost 6 bases and the J segment 6 bases; nucleotides outside the gene matches: 11. Looked up from germline, CDR1 is SGHAT and CDR2 is FQNNGV. This table comes from immunoSEQ multiplex PCR, and its TCRdb copy is limited to in-frame clones, with some not included. The table has 80,000 to 100,000 clones, roughly 80% seen once; the top ten hold approximately 11%. This sample is part of a study of blood T cell repertoires in COVID-19. Study overall: PBMCs, B-cell-depleted T cells, or T cells provided the cDNA or gDNA that made up the material.

Sequencing was performed on peripheral blood. J is TRBJ2-1 and V is TRBV11-2; 7 bases align to TRBD2. The clonotype comes from a man aged 65 to 79 with active or convalescent COVID-19. CDR3 loop: CASRRTTGGPNEQFF. Written as DNA, the CDR3 is TGTGCCAGCAGACGAACTACGGGGGGACCCAATGAGCAGTTCTTC.